This T cell receptor (beta chain) is from a study of T cells in localized non-small cell lung cancer. Study-wide results and caveats: Uninvolved adjacent lung showed peak T cell clonality, exceeding tumor.

In the case of this clone: What it binds is unknown.

V was pared by 4 bases and J by 3 bases, with 3 bases of the junction left unmatched. This CDR3 has 14 residues. The germline V gene encodes CDR1 LGHNA and CDR2 YSLEER. TCRdb's table, derived via immunoSEQ multiplex PCR, lists solely in-frame clones and lacks some. The sample shows approximately 76,000 clones, around 80% of them seen only once. The chain combines TRBV4-3 with TRBJ2-1; TRBD2 aligns across 7 bases. This receptor was obtained from a female donor of 60 years or more with stage I lung adenocarcinoma. The material sequenced was peripheral blood, taken before any cancer treatment. The CDR3 here is CASSLAGFYNEQFF. The CDR3, as DNA: TGCGCCAGCAGCCTAGCGGGCTTCTACAATGAGCAGTTCTTC.